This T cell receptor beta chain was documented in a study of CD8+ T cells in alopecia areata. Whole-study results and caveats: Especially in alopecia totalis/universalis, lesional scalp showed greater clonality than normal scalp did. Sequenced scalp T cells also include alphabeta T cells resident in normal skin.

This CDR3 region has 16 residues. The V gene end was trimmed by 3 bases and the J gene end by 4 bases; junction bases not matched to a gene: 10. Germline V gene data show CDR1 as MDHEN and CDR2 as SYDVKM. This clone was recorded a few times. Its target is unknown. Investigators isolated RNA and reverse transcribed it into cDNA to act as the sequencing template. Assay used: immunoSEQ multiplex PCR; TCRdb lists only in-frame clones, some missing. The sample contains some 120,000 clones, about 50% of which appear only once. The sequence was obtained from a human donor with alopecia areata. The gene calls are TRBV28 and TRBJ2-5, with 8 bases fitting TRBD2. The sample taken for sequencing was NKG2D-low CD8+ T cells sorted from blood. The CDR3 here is CASSFSAGVITETQYF. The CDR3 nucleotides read TGTGCCAGCAGTTTTTCAGCGGGAGTAATTACAGAGACCCAGTACTTC.